The T cell receptor beta chain described here comes from a study of cytomegalovirus exposure and HLA in healthy donors. Points from the study as a whole: In vitro checks showed that a few CMV-associated chains really do target CMV antigens.

The trim removed 4 bases at V and 2 bases at J, leaving 10 bases unmatched. The germline gives CDR1 SGHTS, CDR2 YDEGEE. There are 18 residues in the CDR3. The PCR was carried out with 60 Vbeta primers and 13 Jbeta primers. The data were produced by immunoSEQ multiplex PCR, yet TCRdb's version contains in-frame clones alone and is incomplete. The sample records 140,000 to 150,000 clones, 80% being singletons. A remark on this clone: Its antigen is unknown.

Healthy bone marrow donors made up the donors. The donors, nominally healthy at sampling, likely had unrecorded immune exposures. The sequencing sample was made of PBMCs. This chain links TRBV5-8 with TRBJ2-5; TRBD2 aligns across 14 bases. The sequence was obtained from a man aged 35-49 years in good health and CMV-seronegative. CDR3 sequence reads: CASSQPGTSGGLQETQYF. The CDR3 bases are TGTGCCAGCAGCCAGCCCGGGACTAGCGGGGGCCTACAAGAGACCCAGTACTTC.